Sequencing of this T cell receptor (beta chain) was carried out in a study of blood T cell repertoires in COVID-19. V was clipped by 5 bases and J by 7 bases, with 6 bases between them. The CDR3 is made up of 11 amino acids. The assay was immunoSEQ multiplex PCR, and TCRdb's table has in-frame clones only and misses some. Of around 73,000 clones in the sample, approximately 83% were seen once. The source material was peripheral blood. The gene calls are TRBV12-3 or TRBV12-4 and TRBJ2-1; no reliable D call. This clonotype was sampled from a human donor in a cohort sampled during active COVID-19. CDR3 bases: TGTGCCAGCAGTCCTCTAAATGAGCAGTTCTTC. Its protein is CASSPLNEQFF.